This T cell receptor (beta chain) was documented in a study of regulatory T cells in long-lasting Graves disease. Whole-study findings and limits: Gene preferences differed: TRBV28, TRBJ1-2, TRBJ2-5 in persistent cases.

According to the study, TCR beta libraries were built with iRepertoire HTBI primers and CDR3-region Arm-PCR. TCRdb reprocessed the multiplex PCR reads via MiXCR and lists one record per CDR3 protein. This table holds over 500,000 distinct CDR3 sequences, 16% found once. Unmatched junction bases numbered 10, after V lost 1 base and J lost 6 bases. Germline CDR1 reads SGHDT; CDR2 reads YYEEEE. The CDR3 has 15 residues. Time point defined: newly diagnosed GD, antithyroid drugs for less than 3 months. PBMCs provided the RNA from which the TCR library was made. This clonotype was observed many times. Its target is unknown. Another study also made use of these data, one on T cells in Graves' hyperthyroidism and ophthalmopathy. Per that study: In the first-round RT-PCR of the TCR CDR3, the HTBI primer set was used. Before onset, by a median of approximately 5.9 months, the model predicted ophthalmopathy.

The sequence was collected from a woman between 25 and 40 years old with Graves disease. Sequencing used peripheral blood mononuclear cells (PBMCs), obtained at new diagnosis, from a patient treated with antithyroid drugs. This chain links TRBV5-6 with TRBJ2-7; TRBD2 matches 7 bases. The CDR3 region is CASSLRAGRGTEQYF. CDR3 DNA sequence: TGTGCCAGCAGCTTGCGAGCGGGAAGGGGAACCGAGCAGTACTTC.